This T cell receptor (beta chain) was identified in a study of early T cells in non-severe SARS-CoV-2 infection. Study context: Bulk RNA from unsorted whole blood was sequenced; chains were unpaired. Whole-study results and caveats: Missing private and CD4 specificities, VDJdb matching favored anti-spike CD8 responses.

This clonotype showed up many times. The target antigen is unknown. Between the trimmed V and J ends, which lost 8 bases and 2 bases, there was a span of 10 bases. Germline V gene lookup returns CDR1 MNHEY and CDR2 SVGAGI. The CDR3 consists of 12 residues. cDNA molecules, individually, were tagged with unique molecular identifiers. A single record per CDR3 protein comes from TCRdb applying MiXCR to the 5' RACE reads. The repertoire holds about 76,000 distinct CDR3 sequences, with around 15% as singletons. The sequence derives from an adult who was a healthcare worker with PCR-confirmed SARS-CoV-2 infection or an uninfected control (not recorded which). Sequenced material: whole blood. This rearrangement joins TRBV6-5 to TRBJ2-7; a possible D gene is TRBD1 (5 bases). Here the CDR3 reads CASSQGPYEQYF. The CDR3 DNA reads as TGTGCCAGCTCCCAGGGCCCCTACGAGCAGTACTTC.